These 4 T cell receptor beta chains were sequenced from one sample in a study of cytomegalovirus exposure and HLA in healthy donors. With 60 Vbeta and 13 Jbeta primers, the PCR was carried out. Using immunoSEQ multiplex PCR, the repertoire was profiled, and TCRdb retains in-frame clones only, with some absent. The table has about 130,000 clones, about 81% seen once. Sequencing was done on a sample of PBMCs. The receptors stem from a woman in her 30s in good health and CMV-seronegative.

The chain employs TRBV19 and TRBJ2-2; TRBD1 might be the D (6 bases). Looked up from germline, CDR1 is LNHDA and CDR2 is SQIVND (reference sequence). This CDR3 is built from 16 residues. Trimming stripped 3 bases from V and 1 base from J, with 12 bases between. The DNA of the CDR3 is TGTGCCAGTAGTATGGTCGGCAGGGGGAACACCGGGGAGCTGTTTTTT. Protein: CASSMVGRGNTGELFF.

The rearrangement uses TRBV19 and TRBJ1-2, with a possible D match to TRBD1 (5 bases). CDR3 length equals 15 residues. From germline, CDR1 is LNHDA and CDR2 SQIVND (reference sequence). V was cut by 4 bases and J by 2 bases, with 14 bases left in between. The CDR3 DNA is TGTGCCAGTAGTAAGGGGCGTGGCCCAAACTATGGCTACACCTTC. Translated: CASSKGRGPNYGYTF.

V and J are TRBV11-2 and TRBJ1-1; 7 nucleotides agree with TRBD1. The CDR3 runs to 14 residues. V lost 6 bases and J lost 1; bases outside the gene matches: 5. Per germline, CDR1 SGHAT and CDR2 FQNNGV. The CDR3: CASRNRGGNTEAFF. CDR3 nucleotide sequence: TGTGCCAGCAGGAACAGGGGAGGGAACACTGAAGCTTTCTTT.

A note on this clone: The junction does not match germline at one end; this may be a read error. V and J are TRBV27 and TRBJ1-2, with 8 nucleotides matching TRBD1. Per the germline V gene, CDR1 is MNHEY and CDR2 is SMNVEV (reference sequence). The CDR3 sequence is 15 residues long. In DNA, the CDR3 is TGTGCCAGCAGTCTATCCGGGACAGGTCCCTATGGCTACACCTTC. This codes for CASSLSGTGPYGYTF.